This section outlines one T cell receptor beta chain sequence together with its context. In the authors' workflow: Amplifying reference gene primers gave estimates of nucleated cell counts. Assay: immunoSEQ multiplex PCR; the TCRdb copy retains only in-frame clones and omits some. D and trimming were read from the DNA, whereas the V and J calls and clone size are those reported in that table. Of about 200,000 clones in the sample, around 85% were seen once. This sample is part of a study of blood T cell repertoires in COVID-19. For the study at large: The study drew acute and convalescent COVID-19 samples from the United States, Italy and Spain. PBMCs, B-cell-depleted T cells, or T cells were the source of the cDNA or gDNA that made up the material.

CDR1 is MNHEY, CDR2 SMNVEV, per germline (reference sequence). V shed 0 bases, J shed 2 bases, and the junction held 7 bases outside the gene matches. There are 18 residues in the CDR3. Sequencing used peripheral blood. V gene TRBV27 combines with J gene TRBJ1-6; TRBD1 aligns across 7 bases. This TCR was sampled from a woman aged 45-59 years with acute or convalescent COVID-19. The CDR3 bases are TGTGCCAGCAGTTTATCGCCCCTCCAGGGGGCCTATAATTCACCCCTCCACTTT. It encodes CASSLSPLQGAYNSPLHF.